This T cell receptor beta chain emerged from a study of blood T cell repertoires in COVID-19. The CDR3 totals 15 residues. V was cut by 2 bases and J by 6 bases, with 11 bases left in between. CDR1 is MNHEY and CDR2 is SVGAGI in the germline V gene. TCRdb's copy holds only in-frame clones and misses some; the assay was immunoSEQ multiplex PCR. The sample records around 260,000 clones, over 75% being singletons. This clone was seen more than once but under ten times. Assignment of participants to cohorts was predicated upon participant-reported clinical history. What was sequenced was PBMCs or T cells enriched from blood (not recorded which). This chain links TRBV6-5 with TRBJ1-6; unclear D gene. The source is a woman under 40 who had recovered from COVID-19. The CDR3 spells CASSYEAPGNSPLHF. As DNA, the CDR3 is TGTGCCAGCAGTTACGAGGCTCCTGGTAATTCACCCCTCCACTTT.